The clone carrying this TCR beta chain was seen repeatedly, ten times or more. Antigen unknown. Unique molecular identifiers were incorporated when the TCRbeta library was constructed. TCRdb fed the PCR reads into MiXCR, producing one record per CDR3 protein. The repertoire holds a few hundred thousand distinct CDR3 sequences, approximately 11% seen once, with under 30% in the top ten. The CDR3 has 13 amino acids. V lost 9 bases to trimming and J lost 0 bases; unmatched junction nucleotides: 1. Germline values: CDR1 SGHNT, CDR2 YYREEE (reference sequence). The data are from a study of T-cell reconstitution after alpha-beta-depleted transplantation in children. Study findings and constraints: Where some patients showed high TCRbeta diversity at day 60, it came from recipient T cells and thymic progenitors that had survived. Roughly two months post-transplant, alpha-beta T cells reportedly originated from several hundred graft clones that had expanded.

The clonotype comes from a child younger than two with acute myeloid leukemia, due to receive a stem cell transplant. The chain recombines TRBV5-4 with TRBJ2-3; 10 bases are a match to TRBD2. Material: PBMCs, obtained before TCRalphabeta/CD19-depleted stem cell transplant. The CDR3 nucleotides are TGTGCCACACTAGCGGGGAGCACAGATACGCAGTATTTT. Encoded protein: CATLAGSTDTQYF.